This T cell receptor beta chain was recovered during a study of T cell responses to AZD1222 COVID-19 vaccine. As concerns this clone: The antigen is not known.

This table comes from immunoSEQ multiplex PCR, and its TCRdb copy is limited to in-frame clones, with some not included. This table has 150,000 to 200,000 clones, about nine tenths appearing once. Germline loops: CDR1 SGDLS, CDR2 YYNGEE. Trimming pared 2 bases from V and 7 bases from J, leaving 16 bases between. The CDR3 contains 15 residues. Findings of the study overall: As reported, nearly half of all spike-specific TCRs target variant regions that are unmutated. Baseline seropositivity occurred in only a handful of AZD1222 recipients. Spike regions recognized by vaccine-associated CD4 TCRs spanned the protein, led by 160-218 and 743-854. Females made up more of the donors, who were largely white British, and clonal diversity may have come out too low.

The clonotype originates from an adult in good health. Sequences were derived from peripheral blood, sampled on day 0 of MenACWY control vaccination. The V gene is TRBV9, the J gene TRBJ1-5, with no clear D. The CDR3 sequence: CASSVSGQNGQPQHF. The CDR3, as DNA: TGTGCCAGCAGCGTGTCCGGGCAGAATGGACAGCCCCAGCATTTT.